This is a list of T cell receptor beta chains from one sample in a study of T cell changes during pregnancy in multiple sclerosis. Sequencing was performed with immunoSEQ multiplex PCR; in TCRdb, only in-frame clones are kept and a portion is missing. This repertoire shows about 76,000 clones, 93% found once; its top ten account for more than 2%. The sequencing here drew on peripheral blood, taken in the second trimester of pregnancy. The receptors shown here come from a female donor with multiple sclerosis, enrolled in a pregnancy study. Both conserved end residues are part of each CDR3. D genes are given only for firm matches. A clone size is listed for some rows: how often the clone was seen (once, few, many), or a class if it is expanded.

J: TRBJ1-1; V: TRBV7-7; D: .; length: 13; size: .; DNA: TGTGCTAGCAGCTTGAGGGTGGGGACTGAAGCTTTCTTT; CDR3: CASSLRVGTEAFF
J: TRBJ1-1; V: TRBV29-1; D: .; length: 13; size: .; DNA: TGCAGCGGGCAGCGATCAGGGGCCGCTGAAGCTTTCTTT; CDR3: CSGQRSGAAEAFF
J: TRBJ1-4; V: TRBV9; D: TRBD1; length: 14; size: once; DNA: TGTGCCAGCAGCGTTGACAGGGCTAATGAAAAACTGTTTTTT; CDR3: CASSVDRANEKLFF
J: TRBJ2-7; V: TRBV6-5; D: .; length: 16; size: once; DNA: TGTGCCAGCAGTTACTCGACGGTAGCGGCTCCTTGGGAGCAGTACTTC; CDR3: CASSYSTVAAPWEQYF
J: TRBJ2-7; V: TRBV5-1; D: .; length: 12; size: .; DNA: TGCGCCAGCAGCACGCCGAGCTACGAGCAGTACTTC; CDR3: CASSTPSYEQYF
J: TRBJ2-1; V: TRBV19; D: TRBD2; length: 16; size: .; DNA: TGTGCCAGTAGTACCTACAGCGGGGGGCCAGGGAATGAGCAGTTCTTC; CDR3: CASSTYSGGPGNEQFF
J: TRBJ2-5; V: TRBV15; D: .; length: 14; size: once; DNA: TGTGCCACCAGCAGAGTCCAATACCAAGAGACCCAGTACTTC; CDR3: CATSRVQYQETQYF
J: TRBJ2-7; V: TRBV27; D: .; length: 15; size: .; DNA: TGTGCCAGCAGTTTATCGGACTCCTTTCCCTACGAGCAGTACTTC; CDR3: CASSLSDSFPYEQYF
J: TRBJ2-7; V: TRBV11-2; D: .; length: 13; size: .; DNA: TGTGCCAGCAGCTTAGACACAGGGTACGAGCAGTACTTC; CDR3: CASSLDTGYEQYF
J: TRBJ1-5; V: TRBV27; D: .; length: 13; size: .; DNA: TGTGCCAGCAGGTGGGCAAGAAATCAGCCCCAGCATTTT; CDR3: CASRWARNQPQHF
J: TRBJ2-4; V: TRBV7-9; D: .; length: 13; size: .; DNA: TGTGCCAGCACCGGGACTTGGGTTAACATTCAGTACTTC; CDR3: CASTGTWVNIQYF
J: TRBJ2-5; V: TRBV9; D: .; length: 15; size: .; DNA: TGTGCCAGCAGCGATTCCCTGGGCGGGGAAGAGACCCAGTACTTC; CDR3: CASSDSLGGEETQYF
J: TRBJ2-1; V: TRBV4-2; D: TRBD2; length: 16; size: .; DNA: TGTGCCAGCAGCCGACGTCCGCGCGGGGGGGCAAATGAGCAGTTCTTC; CDR3: CASSRRPRGGANEQFF
J: TRBJ1-3; V: TRBV6-1; D: TRBD1; length: 16; size: .; DNA: TGTGCCAGCAGTGAAATGCGACAGGGCACAGGAAACACCATATATTTT; CDR3: CASSEMRQGTGNTIYF
J: TRBJ1-2; V: TRBV9; D: TRBD1; length: 15; size: .; DNA: TGTGCCAGCAGCGTATCAGACAGGGGCGACTATGGCTACACCTTC; CDR3: CASSVSDRGDYGYTF
J: TRBJ1-2; V: TRBV15; D: .; length: 16; size: .; DNA: TGTGCCACCAGCAGATACACGACTCTCGGGGAAGATGGCTACACCTTC; CDR3: CATSRYTTLGEDGYTF
J: TRBJ2-3; V: TRBV7-3; D: TRBD2; length: 16; size: .; DNA: TGTGCCAGCAGCTCACTAGCGAGAGCTAGCACAGATACGCAGTATTTT; CDR3: CASSSLARASTDTQYF
J: TRBJ1-6; V: TRBV2; D: .; length: 15; size: .; DNA: TGTGCCAGCAGGGCCCGGGGGGTGGTCAACTCACCCCTCCACTTT; CDR3: CASRARGVVNSPLHF
J: TRBJ1-1; V: TRBV6-5; D: TRBD1; length: 15; size: .; DNA: TGTGCCAGCAGTCCCCGGGACAGGGCGGGCACTGAAGCTTTCTTT; CDR3: CASSPRDRAGTEAFF
J: TRBJ1-2; V: TRBV6-6; D: .; length: 16; size: .; DNA: TGTGCCAGCAGTTACTCTGAGAACCCCTCGGGCTATGGCTACACCTTC; CDR3: CASSYSENPSGYGYTF
J: TRBJ2-7; V: TRBV5-1; D: .; length: 16; size: .; DNA: TGCGCCAGCAGCTACGATACAGGTGGTAGTCCCTACGAGCAGTACTTC; CDR3: CASSYDTGGSPYEQYF
J: TRBJ1-2; V: TRBV5-5; D: .; length: 16; size: .; DNA: TGTGCCAGCAGCTTGGAGCTTTCGGGGGGAAACTATGGCTACACCTTC; CDR3: CASSLELSGGNYGYTF
J: TRBJ2-7; V: TRBV5-1; D: .; length: 12; size: .; DNA: TGCGCCAGCAGCCCTTCCTTCTACGAGCAGTACTTC; CDR3: CASSPSFYEQYF
J: TRBJ1-5; V: TRBV6-1; D: TRBD1; length: 14; size: .; DNA: TGTGCCAGCAGCAGGGGGACAGGTACTCAGGCCCAGCATTTT; CDR3: CASSRGTGTQAQHF
J: TRBJ1-1; V: TRBV7-6; D: TRBD1; length: 13; size: .; DNA: TGTGCCAGCAGCTCAGGGGGCAACACTGAAGCTTTCTTT; CDR3: CASSSGGNTEAFF
J: TRBJ1-6; V: TRBV25-1; D: .; length: 12; size: .; DNA: TGTGCCAGCAGTGAACTCGGGGAGGCCCTCCACTTT; CDR3: CASSELGEALHF
J: TRBJ2-7; V: TRBV2; D: .; length: 13; size: .; DNA: TGTGCCAGCCGTTCAGGCAGCTCCTACGAGCAGTACTTC; CDR3: CASRSGSSYEQYF
J: TRBJ2-3; V: TRBV7-3; D: TRBD2; length: 15; size: once; DNA: TGTGCCAGCAGCTCCAGCGGGGGGCGCACAGATACGCAGTATTTT; CDR3: CASSSSGGRTDTQYF
J: TRBJ2-7; V: TRBV30; D: TRBD1; length: 12; size: once; DNA: TGTGCACAGGGGACAGACTCCTACGAGCAGTACTTC; CDR3: CAQGTDSYEQYF